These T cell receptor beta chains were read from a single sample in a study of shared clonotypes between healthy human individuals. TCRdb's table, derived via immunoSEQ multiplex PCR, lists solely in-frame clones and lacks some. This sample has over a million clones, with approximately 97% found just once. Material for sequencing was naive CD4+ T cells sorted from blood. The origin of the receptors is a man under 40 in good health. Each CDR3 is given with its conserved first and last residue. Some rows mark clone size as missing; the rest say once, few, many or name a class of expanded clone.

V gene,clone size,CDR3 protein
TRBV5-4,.,CASSLRGGTEAFF
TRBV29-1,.,CSVLRGADYGYTF
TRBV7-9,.,CASSLGGIGELFF
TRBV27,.,CASSSVAESSTDTQYF
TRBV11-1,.,CASSLRQGSGEQYF
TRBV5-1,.,CASSLAGGLETQYF
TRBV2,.,CASSEVGATDTQYF
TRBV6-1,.,CATSRGSNNEQFF
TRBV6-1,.,CASKPQGRGRAFF
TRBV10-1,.,CASSALSSGRNTDTQYF
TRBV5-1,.,CASSSVTGGTDGYTF
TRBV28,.,CASRVGAGGPGELFF
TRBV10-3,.,CAIKGDRSSYEQYF
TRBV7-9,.,CASSLRRGLAKNIQYF
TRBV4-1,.,CASSQEWTGRGDTQYF
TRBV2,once,CASSEVGWQSYEQYF
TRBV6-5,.,CASSSQGGGLGYEQYF
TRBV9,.,CASSVRAGRSYNEQFF
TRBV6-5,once,CASKKGAGTGELFF
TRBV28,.,CASTRTDTAEAFF
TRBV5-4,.,CASLAGGRSDTQYF
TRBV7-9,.,CASSPLGQNYGYTF
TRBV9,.,CASSVGFRKPGQGLVSSYEQYF
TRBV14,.,CASSQFDRVGYTF
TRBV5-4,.,CASSFPWSTEAFF
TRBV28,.,CASSSPGTMNTEAFF
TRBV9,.,CASSVDPGGYNEQFF
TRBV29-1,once,CSVGTGLGEKLFF
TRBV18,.,CASSPLDNSYEQYF
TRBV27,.,CASSLSPPKRDRYEQYF
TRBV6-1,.,CASSEGWLETQYF
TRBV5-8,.,CASRPRGQASYNQPQHF
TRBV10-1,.,CASSEWVAGSSYNEQFF
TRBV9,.,CASSTSGGSSYGYTF
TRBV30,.,CAWNRLAGVLGPSTDTQYF
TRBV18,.,CASSPAGAMNTEAFF
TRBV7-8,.,CASSRKGGASPSYEQYF
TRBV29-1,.,CSVEGNRGLDEQYF
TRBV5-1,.,CASSSPDRDNTDTQYF
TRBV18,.,CASSGPNQETQYF
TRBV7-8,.,CASSLARTDQETQYF
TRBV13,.,CASSFTSLARVEQYF
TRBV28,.,CASSLSRGGQGRREQFF
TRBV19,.,CASRTGTSVIQYF
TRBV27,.,CASSLEGTGTNTGELFF
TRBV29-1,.,CSVGSRTNTEAFF
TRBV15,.,CATSRVSDQPQHF
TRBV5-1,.,CASSGAGRPWDNEQFF